A single sample gave rise to the 10 T cell receptor beta chains below, sequenced in a study of T cell responses to AZD1222 COVID-19 vaccine. Method: immunoSEQ multiplex PCR; TCRdb's copy keeps in-frame clones and lacks some. The sample lists 250,000 to 300,000 clones; around 93% were seen once. The starting material was peripheral blood, obtained 28 days after the second AZD1222 dose. These receptors came from an adult who received the AZD1222 COVID-19 vaccine.

CDR3 loop: CASSLGPPLLYNEQFF. The CDR3 DNA reads TGTGCCAGCAGCTTAGGACCTCCGCTTCTCTACAATGAGCAGTTCTTC. The rearrangement uses TRBV11-1 and TRBJ2-1; D remains ambiguous. The CDR3 contains 16 residues. V was pared by 1 base and J by 3 bases, with 13 bases between. In germline, CDR1 is SGHAT, CDR2 FQDESV (reference sequence).

The chain links TRBV3-1 (or the pseudogene TRBV3-2) to TRBJ1-6, with D perhaps TRBD1 (6 bases). The CDR3 is 16 amino acids. Germline CDR1 is LGHDT and CDR2 is YNNKEL (reference sequence). Trimming took 6 bases from V and 5 from J, leaving 17 bases between them. The CDR3 sequence: CASRQTGNSNNSPLHF. DNA for the CDR3: TGTGCCAGCAGGCAGACAGGCAACTCTAATAATTCACCCCTCCACTTT.

V gene TRBV28 combines with J gene TRBJ1-2, with D perhaps matching TRBD1 (5 bases). From germline, CDR1 is MDHEN and CDR2 SYDVKM. CDR3 length: 15 residues. Trimming shortened V by 6 bases and J by 8 bases, and 22 bases separated the two germline ends. This CDR3 is CASSDGNLGGVGYTF. In nucleotides, the CDR3 is TGTGCCAGCAGCGACGGTAATTTGGGGGGTGTAGGCTACACCTTC.

J is TRBJ2-7 and V is TRBV18; D unresolved. V shed 3 bases and J shed 2 bases, with 8 bases lying between them. CDR1 is KGHSH, CDR2 LQKENI, per germline. This CDR3 is built from 13 residues. The DNA for the CDR3 is TGTGCCAGCTCACCTCGACCCACCTACGAGCAGTACTTC. It codes for CASSPRPTYEQYF.

The chain carries TRBV7-9 and TRBJ2-5; 8 bases map to TRBD1. Germline V lookup: CDR1 SEHNR, CDR2 FQNEAQ (reference sequence). The V and J ends lost 0 bases and 5 bases, in that order; junction bases with no gene match: 8. The CDR3 is 16 amino acids. The CDR3 protein is CASSLARGTGGETQYF. The DNA of the CDR3 is TGTGCCAGCAGCTTAGCGCGTGGGACAGGTGGGGAGACCCAGTACTTC.

DNA for the CDR3: TGTGCCAGCAGCCTTCCCGGGACAGGGGTCACCGGGGAGCTGTTTTTT. Protein: CASSLPGTGVTGELFF. The gene calls are TRBV5-4 and TRBJ2-2; 10 bases fit TRBD1. Germline V lookup: CDR1 SGHNT, CDR2 YYREEE (reference sequence). V gave up 4 bases and J gave up 4 bases; unmatched junction bases: 7. The CDR3 has 16 amino acids.

The CDR3: CASTGLAGTGTQYF. In DNA, the CDR3 is TGTGCCAGCACCGGACTAGCGGGAACCGGGACCCAGTACTTC. V and J are TRBV28 and TRBJ2-5; 12 bases map to TRBD2. Germline V CDR1 and CDR2: MDHEN, SYDVKM. After removal of 7 bases from V and 7 bases from J, the junction contained 7 bases not matched to a gene. CDR3 length: 14 amino acids.

The V and J genes are TRBV28 and TRBJ1-2; D is unresolved. Germline CDR1 is MDHEN and CDR2 is SYDVKM. The CDR3 extends over 14 amino acids. V was cut by 7 bases and J by 1 base, with 13 bases left in between. In DNA, the CDR3 is TGTGCCAGCACTACTGGGCAGCGTAACTATGGCTACACCTTC. Its protein is CASTTGQRNYGYTF.

This chain joins TRBV29-1 and TRBJ2-3, with 7 bases lining up with TRBD2. Germline assignment: CDR1 SQVTM and CDR2 ANQGSEA. CDR3 length: 12 residues. With V trimmed by 5 bases and J by 4 bases, 3 bases remained unmatched. CDR3 bases: TGCAGCGTTTGGGGAGGGGCAGATACGCAGTATTTT. This codes for CSVWGGADTQYF.

The chain combines TRBV24-1 with TRBJ1-5, with 7 nucleotides matching TRBD1. Unmatched junction bases numbered 9, after V lost 4 bases and J lost 7 bases. From germline, CDR1 is KGHDR and CDR2 SFDVKD. This CDR3 contains 15 residues. This CDR3 reads CATSDPRQGGQPQHF. CDR3 sequence (DNA): TGTGCCACCAGTGACCCTCGACAGGGTGGACAGCCCCAGCATTTT.